The 8 T cell receptor beta chains given below trace back to one sample, sequenced in a study of response to subunit inactivated influenza vaccine. One entry per CDR3 protein, called by TCRdb with MiXCR from the RT-PCR reads. This sample has some 600,000 distinct CDR3 sequences; approximately 14% occur once, and the top ten carry roughly 7.6%. Sequencing used PBMCs from blood, obtained 14 to 15 days before vaccination. Receptors originate from a man aged 45-65 years who received an inactivated influenza vaccine.

This clonotype has just a few counts. A read error may account for a junction end that differs from germline. The J gene is TRBJ2-5, the V gene TRBV4-2; D is undetermined. CDR1 LGHNA and CDR2 YNFKEQ come from the germline V gene. This CDR3 region has 15 residues. This CDR3 reads CASSQDLSSQETQYF. In DNA form, the CDR3 reads TGTGCCAGCAGCCAAGATTTGTCCAGCCAAGAAACCCAGTACTTC.

The rearrangement links TRBV29-1 to TRBJ1-2, with unresolved D. V gave up 4 bases and J gave up 4 bases, with 13 bases separating them. The CDR3 covers 13 residues. Germline assignment: CDR1 SQVTM and CDR2 ANQGSEA. The CDR3 protein is CSVGPGSIYGYTF. For the CDR3, the DNA is TGCAGCGTTGGTCCGGGGAGCATCTATGGCTACACCTTC.

This clonotype has only a few counts. The V gene is TRBV4-3, the J gene TRBJ1-2; D perhaps matches TRBD1 (5 bases). Trimming stripped 0 bases from V and 2 bases from J, with 13 bases between. CDR3 length: 16 amino acids. Germline V gives CDR1 LGHNA, CDR2 YSLEER. Here the CDR3 DNA reads TGCGCCAGCAGCCAAGATGGGGGGTTGCGCAACTATGGCTACACCTTC. This sequence encodes CASSQDGGLRNYGYTF.

This clonotype appeared a few times. The rearrangement links TRBV28 to TRBJ1-6, with TRBD1 as a possible D gene (5 bases). From germline, CDR1 is MDHEN and CDR2 SYDVKM. The V and J ends lost 8 bases and 10 bases respectively, with 12 bases between them. The CDR3 sequence is 12 residues long. CDR3 residues: CASEGRGSPLHF. The DNA for the CDR3 is TGTGCCAGCGAGGGTAGGGGATCACCCCTCCACTTT.

This clonotype came up a few times. The V and J genes are TRBV28 and TRBJ1-1, with 8 bases matching TRBD1. This CDR3 has 19 residues. The germline V gene encodes CDR1 MDHEN and CDR2 SYDVKM. Trimming took 3 bases from V and 1 from J; bases not matched to a gene: 16. CDR3 nucleotide sequence: TGTGCCAGCAGTTTTCCCCCACCCGGACAGGGCTATTCGAACACTGAAGCTTTCTTT. As protein: CASSFPPPGQGYSNTEAFF.

The genes are TRBV12-3 or TRBV12-4 and TRBJ2-5; the D is unclear. This CDR3 spans 14 amino acids. Trimming stripped 5 bases from V and 5 bases from J, with 15 bases between. In nucleotides, the CDR3 is TGTGCCAGCAGTCTCGACGGTCGGGTCGAGACCCAGTACTTC. Its translation is CASSLDGRVETQYF.

V and J are TRBV4-1 and TRBJ2-2; D is perhaps TRBD2 (5 bases). The CDR3 extends over 17 amino acids. From germline, CDR1 is MGHRA and CDR2 YSYEKL. V was pared by 1 base and J by 7 bases, with 19 bases between. The CDR3 DNA reads TGCGCCAGCAGCCAAGTCGGGATGCAGGAAGGGAGCGGGGAGCTGTTTTTT. Translation gives CASSQVGMQEGSGELFF.

This clonotype showed up just a few times. In nucleotides, the CDR3 is TGTGCCAGCAGAGATTTACAGGGCCGAGAGACCCAGTACTTC. Protein product: CASRDLQGRETQYF. The rearrangement joins TRBV6-1 to TRBJ2-5, with D possibly being TRBD1 (6 bases). CDR1 MNHNS and CDR2 SASEGT come from the germline V gene. This CDR3 region has 14 residues. Trimming stripped 6 bases from V and 4 bases from J, with 15 bases between.